Below are 19 T cell receptor beta chains sequenced from a single sample in a study of blood T cell repertoires in COVID-19. Clones were read by immunoSEQ multiplex PCR, and TCRdb kept only the in-frame ones, dropping some. The table records about 240,000 clones, approximately 90% of them present only once. Sequencing input: PBMCs or T cells enriched from blood (not recorded which). Receptors originate from a man aged 35-49 years who had recovered from COVID-19.

The V call is TRBV7-9, the J call TRBJ2-7, with D tentatively TRBD1 (6 bases). V was trimmed by 4 bases and J by 5 bases, leaving 18 bases between them. This CDR3 has 15 amino acids. The germline V gene encodes CDR1 SEHNR and CDR2 FQNEAQ (reference sequence). In DNA, the CDR3 is TGTGCCAGCAGCTCACAGGGCCAACCCACCAACGAGCAGTACTTC. Encoded protein: CASSSQGQPTNEQYF.

The rearrangement uses TRBV30 and TRBJ1-1; the match to TRBD1 covers 7 bases. The germline CDR1 and CDR2 sequences are GTSNPN and SVGIG (reference sequence). CDR3 size: 13 residues. J lost 9 bases, V lost 0 bases, and 7 bases had no gene match. CDR3 bases: TGTGCCTGGAGTGTAGAGGGGGCCGGGAAAGCTTTCTTT. Its protein is CAWSVEGAGKAFF.

The chain couples TRBV4-2 to TRBJ1-1, with D hard to call. The germline V and J ends were trimmed by 0 bases and 2 bases, with 16 bases remaining between them. CDR1 is LGHNA and CDR2 is YNFKEQ in the germline V gene. The CDR3 extends over 17 amino acids. CDR3 nucleotide sequence: TGTGCCAGCAGCCAAGATTCCGGAGGGATACAAAACACTGAAGCTTTCTTT. It yields the protein CASSQDSGGIQNTEAFF.

The rearrangement uses TRBV6-5 and TRBJ1-5; perhaps TRBD1 as D (6 bases). V lost 4 bases to trimming and J lost 4 bases, with 17 bases between them. The germline V gene encodes CDR1 MNHEY and CDR2 SVGAGI. The CDR3 sequence is 16 residues long. CDR3 DNA sequence: TGTGCCAGCAGTTCGCCGTCACAGGGCCCGAATCAGCCCCAGCATTTT. This codes for CASSSPSQGPNQPQHF.

J is TRBJ2-2 and V is TRBV28, with 8 bases lining up with TRBD1. This CDR3 region has 15 residues. In germline, CDR1 is MDHEN, CDR2 SYDVKM. The ends lost 6 bases at V and 6 bases at J; junction bases unmatched: 9. The CDR3 here is CASSPRTGQAGELFF. The DNA of the CDR3 is TGTGCCAGCAGCCCCAGGACAGGGCAGGCCGGGGAGCTGTTTTTT.

In its sample, this clone was seen a few times. This chain uses TRBV6-5 with TRBJ1-1; D not resolved. The germline gives CDR1 MNHEY, CDR2 SVGAGI. V lost 0 bases to trimming and J lost 4 bases, with 15 bases between them. The CDR3 runs to 16 residues. The CDR3 DNA follows: TGTGCCAGCAGTTACTCCGGGAGTTTGGCGGGCACTGAAGCTTTCTTT. Its protein product is CASSYSGSLAGTEAFF.

The J gene is TRBJ1-2, the V gene TRBV15, with a possible D match to TRBD1 (5 bases). Germline CDR1 LNHNV, CDR2 YYDKDF (reference sequence). This CDR3 spans 13 amino acids. V was pared by 3 bases and J by 6 bases, with 11 bases between. The CDR3 DNA reads TGTGCCACCAGCAGGGGATACAGGAATGGCTACACCTTC. Encoded protein: CATSRGYRNGYTF. The full variable domain, with the rest looked up from reference TRBV15 and TRBJ1-2, is DAMVIQNPRYQVTQFGKPVTLSCSQTLNHNVMYWYQQKSSQAPKLLFHYYDKDFNNEADTPDNFQSRRPNTSFCFLDIRSPGLGDTAMYLCATSRGYRNGYTFGSGTRLTVV.

In its sample, this clone was seen a few times. This chain joins TRBV21-1 and TRBJ2-5; the table names TRBD2, a call not compared with the DNA. TRBV21-1 is flagged as a pseudogene. The CDR3 length is 12 residues. The CDR3 spells CASVSSVKTQYF. For the CDR3, the DNA is TGTGCCAGCGTCTCTTCGGTAAAGACCCAGTACTTC.

Only a few counts were recorded for this clone. This rearrangement joins TRBV21-1 to TRBJ1-5; the D call TRBD1 from the table was never checked on the DNA. TRBV21-1 is designated a pseudogene. There are 17 residues in the CDR3. DNA of the CDR3: TGTGCCAGCAGCAGTCGGACTTCCCAGGGGGAGAATCAGCCCCAGCATTTT. Protein product: CASSSRTSQGENQPQHF.

This clone turned up a few times. This chain connects TRBV18 to TRBJ2-4, with D maybe TRBD2 (5 bases). Germline CDR1 and CDR2: KGHSH and LQKENI. The CDR3 sequence is 18 residues long. V lost 2 bases and J 1 base, leaving 18 bases between the germline ends. The CDR3 DNA reads as TGTGCCAGCTCACCAATGTCGATCCAACCGGGGGCCAAAAACATTCAGTACTTC. It yields the protein CASSPMSIQPGAKNIQYF.

This chain joins TRBV24-1 and TRBJ2-5, with D maybe TRBD2 (6 bases). CDR3 length equals 18 residues. The V and J ends lost 4 bases and 4 bases respectively, with 24 bases between them. Germline V lookup: CDR1 KGHDR, CDR2 SFDVKD. Written as DNA, the CDR3 is TGTGCCACCAGTGACCACTTACAACCAAGGCGGGGTGGAGAGACCCAGTACTTC. The encoded protein is CATSDHLQPRRGGETQYF.

Only a few counts were recorded for this clone. This chain uses TRBV6-6 with TRBJ1-1; D remains unclear. V was clipped by 6 bases and J by 3 bases, with 14 bases between them. The CDR3 has 14 residues. Germline V gene sequence: CDR1 MNHNY, CDR2 SVGAGI (reference sequence). CDR3 sequence reads: CASSVRGSDTEAFF. CDR3 nucleotide sequence: TGTGCCAGCAGCGTTAGAGGGTCGGACACTGAAGCTTTCTTT.

DNA of the CDR3: TGTGCCAGCAGTTTACTAGCGGGCGGCAATGAGCAGTTCTTC. Its translation: CASSLLAGGNEQFF. V is TRBV28 and J is TRBJ2-1; 8 bases map to TRBD2. The V gene end was trimmed by 2 bases and the J gene end by 6 bases; junction bases not matched to a gene: 3. Germline V gives CDR1 MDHEN, CDR2 SYDVKM. The CDR3 sequence is 14 residues long.

The chain has TRBV2 and TRBJ2-4, with 7 bases aligning to TRBD2. The CDR3 sequence is 15 residues long. With 3 bases clipped from V and 1 base from J, the junction kept 3 bases outside the gene matches. Germline V gives CDR1 SNHLY, CDR2 FYNNEI. The CDR3 region is CASSDRGVAKNIQYF. In nucleotides, the CDR3 is TGTGCCAGCAGTGATCGGGGGGTGGCCAAAAACATTCAGTACTTC.

The chain combines TRBV6-5 with TRBJ2-7, with 8 bases lining up with TRBD1. Germline CDR1 reads MNHEY; CDR2 reads SVGAGI. Trimming took 8 bases from V and 5 from J; bases not matched to a gene: 11. The CDR3 length is 14 residues. CDR3: CASYPGTGRDEQYF. The CDR3 nucleotides read TGTGCCAGCTACCCCGGGACAGGTCGTGACGAGCAGTACTTC.

The V call is TRBV28, the J call TRBJ2-7, with D perhaps matching TRBD2 (5 bases). Per the germline V gene, CDR1 is MDHEN and CDR2 is SYDVKM. This CDR3 spans 15 amino acids. V was pared by 3 bases and J by 1 base, with 13 bases between. This CDR3 is CASSLPAGGSYEQYF. CDR3 bases: TGTGCCAGCAGTTTGCCGGCAGGAGGATCCTACGAGCAGTACTTC.

The J gene is TRBJ2-2, the V gene TRBV18; 9 positions match TRBD2. V lost 3 bases and J lost 1; bases outside the gene matches: 3. The CDR3 consists of 16 residues. In germline, CDR1 is KGHSH, CDR2 LQKENI. CDR3 DNA sequence: TGTGCCAGCTCACCGTCTAGCGGGATGAACACCGGGGAGCTGTTTTTT. It codes for CASSPSSGMNTGELFF. The full variable domain, in which reference TRBV18 and TRBJ2-2 provide the parts outside the CDR3, is NAGVMQNPRHLVRRRGQEARLRCSPMKGHSHVYWYRQLPEEGLKFMVYLQKENIIDESGMPKERFSAEFPKEGPSILRIQQVVRGDSAAYFCASSPSSGMNTGELFFGEGSRLTVL.

This chain connects TRBV28 to TRBJ1-2; 8 bases are shared with TRBD1. The CDR3 runs to 20 residues. V dropped 8 bases and J dropped 1; count of bases not matched to a gene: 24. The germline gives CDR1 MDHEN, CDR2 SYDVKM. The CDR3 is CASGENPNTGGSPHNYGYTF. The CDR3 DNA is TGTGCCAGCGGGGAAAACCCTAACACAGGGGGAAGCCCTCATAACTATGGCTACACCTTC.

The genes are TRBV28 and TRBJ1-2; no clear D. Germline V gene data show CDR1 as MDHEN and CDR2 as SYDVKM. The CDR3 has 16 residues. V was shortened by 3 bases and J by 3 bases, with 17 bases between the two germline ends. The CDR3 coding sequence is TGTGCCAGCAGTTTTCCCCCTGAGCGGTGGGACTATGGCTACACCTTC. It yields the protein CASSFPPERWDYGYTF.